A single sample gave rise to the 8 T cell receptor beta chains below, sequenced in a study of blood T cell repertoires in COVID-19. Assay: immunoSEQ multiplex PCR; the TCRdb copy retains only in-frame clones and omits some. This table has more than 55,000 clones, around 88% appearing once. Sequencing was performed on peripheral blood. The receptors shown here come from a man in his fifties or sixties with acute or convalescent COVID-19.

The rearrangement uses TRBV7-6 and TRBJ1-1; 7 bases agree with TRBD1. Germline CDR1 reads SGHVS; CDR2 reads FNYEAQ. The V and J ends lost 2 bases and 6 bases, in that order; junction bases with no gene match: 9. This CDR3 contains 15 residues. CDR3 coding DNA: TGTGCCAGCAGCTTAACAGGGGCGATTTGGGCTGAAGCTTTCTTT. Translated, it gives CASSLTGAIWAEAFF. The full variable domain, rest sourced from reference TRBV7-6 and TRBJ1-1, is GAGVSQSPRYKVTKRGQDVALRCDPISGHVSLYWYRQALGQGPEFLTYFNYEAQQDKSGLPNDRFSAERPEGSISTLTIQRTEQRDSAMYRCASSLTGAIWAEAFFGQGTRLTVV.

The chain carries TRBV2 and TRBJ2-1; 8 nucleotides match TRBD2. J was trimmed by 11 bases and V by 4 bases; bases with no gene match: 7. This CDR3 region has 13 residues. From germline, CDR1 is SNHLY and CDR2 FYNNEI. CDR3 coding DNA: TGTGCCAGCAGTGCTAAGCGGGAGTTTAAGCAGTTCTTC. It is translated as CASSAKREFKQFF.

The chain joins TRBV11-3 to TRBJ2-2; 10 positions agree with TRBD1. Germline CDR1 is SGHNT and CDR2 is YENEEA. The CDR3 sequence is 16 residues long. Trimming cost V 3 bases and J 4 bases; bases outside gene matches: 5. The DNA of the CDR3 is TGTGCCAGCAGCTTCGGGACAGGGGTGAGCACCGGGGAGCTGTTTTTT. Translating gives CASSFGTGVSTGELFF.

This sequence joins TRBV6-5 and TRBJ1-2, with a possible D match to TRBD1 (6 bases). Germline V CDR1 and CDR2: MNHEY, SVGAGI. CDR3 size: 11 residues. Trimming stripped 5 bases from V and 5 bases from J, with 6 bases between. The CDR3 sequence is CASSTGYGYTF. In DNA form, the CDR3 reads TGTGCCAGCAGTACAGGGTATGGCTACACCTTC.

The rearrangement links TRBV27 to TRBJ2-7, with 9 positions matching TRBD1. The CDR3 is made up of 16 amino acids. Trimming at V came to 0 bases and at J to 4 bases, leaving 7 bases not matched to a gene. Per germline, CDR1 MNHEY and CDR2 SMNVEV (reference sequence). CDR3 bases: TGTGCCAGCAGTTTATCTGCCGGGACAGGGTCATACGAGCAGTACTTC. Amino acids: CASSLSAGTGSYEQYF.

This sequence joins TRBV14 and TRBJ2-2; TRBD1 matches at 8 bases. Unmatched junction bases numbered 16, after V lost 1 base and J lost 3 bases. The CDR3 is 20 residues long. Per germline, CDR1 SGHDN and CDR2 FVKESK. CDR3 sequence reads: CASSQGFSLGRQGHTGELFF. The CDR3 nucleotides read TGTGCCAGCAGCCAAGGATTTTCTCTCGGGAGACAGGGGCACACCGGGGAGCTGTTTTTT.

V gene TRBV19 combines with J gene TRBJ2-4; tentative D call: TRBD2 (5 bases). This CDR3 has 16 amino acids. Per germline, CDR1 LNHDA and CDR2 SQIVND (reference sequence). V was clipped by 2 bases and J by 0 bases, with 11 bases between them. The CDR3 nucleotides read TGTGCCAGTAGTATATACGGCGGGCTAGCCAAAAACATTCAGTACTTC. It encodes CASSIYGGLAKNIQYF.

The gene calls are TRBV2 and TRBJ1-1; D is perhaps TRBD1 (6 bases). The CDR3 has 13 amino acids. Trimming stripped 5 bases from V and 2 bases from J, with 9 bases between. Germline lookup yields CDR1 SNHLY and CDR2 FYNNEI. Written as DNA, the CDR3 is TGTGCCAGCAGTATGGACAGAAACACTGAAGCTTTCTTT. It translates to CASSMDRNTEAFF.